This T cell receptor beta chain was obtained from a study of blood T cells in healthy people across ages. Germline lookup yields CDR1 DFQATT and CDR2 SNEGSKA (reference sequence). CDR3 length: 13 residues. Trimming shortened V by 0 bases and J by 8 bases, and 13 bases separated the two germline ends. This clonotype was counted a few times. A sample-barcoded 5' primer and a J-beta primer mix were used in a second PCR of roughly 7 to 11 cycles. MiXCR, run by TCRdb on the 5' RACE reads, gives a single entry per CDR3 protein. The sample yields hundreds of thousands of distinct CDR3 sequences, approximately 25% seen once. These data were also filed under a second study, of T cells of mothers and their children.

Sequences were obtained from blood. This TCR was recovered from a boy between 5 and 17 years old in good health. This chain connects TRBV20-1 to TRBJ1-1, with D possibly being TRBD1 (6 bases). As DNA, the CDR3 is TGCAGTGCTAGAGACCCCGTCAGGGGAGAAGCTTTCTTT. This translates into CSARDPVRGEAFF.